This section outlines one T cell receptor beta chain sequence together with its context. The data stem from a study of technical replicates of blood from several donors. V lost 3 bases, J lost 12 bases, and 12 bases lay in between. Germline V gene sequence: CDR1 SGDLS, CDR2 YYNGEE. CDR3 length equals 11 residues. Data came from immunoSEQ multiplex PCR; TCRdb stores just in-frame clones and leaves some out. The sample holds about 14,000 clones; around 81% are singletons and the top ten take approximately 10%. The gene calls are TRBV9 and TRBJ1-2; D is possibly TRBD1 (6 bases). The sequence was obtained from a human donor in good health. Sequencing was performed on PBMCs. CDR3 region: CASSDNRAHTF. As DNA, the CDR3 is TGTGCCAGCAGCGACAACAGGGCGCACACCTTC.